This T cell receptor (beta chain) emerged from a study of post-analysis software for immune sequencing data (dated by TCRdb to the mid-2010s). About the full investigation: Relapsing-remitting, secondary progressive and progressive-relapsing multiple sclerosis were recorded as disease courses, and subtype annotation was lacking for some patients. Patient repertoires were compared against over ten previously published healthy control repertoires from donors aged about 6 to 28 years. A subset of samples was prepared in parallel using single-end sample barcoding, then pooled and co-amplified after Illumina adapter ligation. The study at large found these results: Patients showed significantly higher frequencies than controls for a handful of TRBV segments, among them TRBV5-6, TRBV5-1 and TRBV20-1. When samples were clustered directly using the F measure, samples prepared in the same batch co-clustered strongly, which prompted a batch-effect correction. Compared with controls, multiple sclerosis patients had significantly lower normalized Chao1 diversity, a finding suggesting substantial peripheral T-cell clonal expansion. The control group was slightly older than the multiple sclerosis patient group.

TCR beta repertoires were profiled from peripheral blood of roughly twelve young patients with multiple sclerosis to demonstrate the VDJtools post-analysis software. The patients with multiple sclerosis were children and adolescents between roughly 6 and 17 years of age. Libraries were built with PCR. Sequenced on an Illumina HiSeq 2500. Unique molecular identifiers were incorporated into TCR beta cDNA libraries to reduce PCR and sequencing biases. About 500,000 cDNA molecules were obtained for every 1 to 10 million input T cells, so each molecule roughly corresponded to one T cell. Patient libraries were prepared and sequenced with the same protocol used for the earlier healthy control dataset. Samples belonging to the same batch were prepared together, multiplexed and sequenced on a shared HiSeq lane. The original pipeline was this. MIGEC was used to process the raw barcoded reads, and molecular identifier groups with only a single read were discarded before consensus assembly and CDR3 extraction. VDJtools was used for post-analysis of the clonotype tables, and diversity was normalized by down-sampling every dataset to the size of the smallest sample. Repertoire overlap clustering matched CDR3 amino acid but not nucleotide sequences to correct batch-related cross-sample contamination. The public reads were reanalyzed by TCRdb: fastp trimming at Q25, MiXCR alignment, in-frame beta chains only. Here each entry gathers all rows of one CDR3 protein and keeps the most common genes and DNA. The V and J calls shown here were made by TCRdb, not taken from the authors' results. For this sample the table gives about 430,000 distinct CDR3 sequences, of which less than 40% were detected only once. The ten largest clones take up approximately 7.1% of the sample.

In the germline V gene, CDR1 corresponds to MGHRA and CDR2 to YSYEKL. The CDR3 has 17 amino acids, counting the end cysteine and phenylalanine. Of all the DNA, just the CDR3 is kept, 51 bases in frame from base 1. Trimming at the junction amounts to 1 base on V and 1 base on J, and the germline ends lie 14 bases apart. On this clonotype: The antigen this receptor binds is unknown. No qualities accompany the bases; no much larger clone lies one base away.

Here the chain combines TRBV4-1 and TRBJ1-3; a tentative D match to TRBD1 spans 6 bases. The sequenced sample consisted of blood. This TCR was recovered from a girl aged 2-10 years with multiple sclerosis. The nucleotide sequence is TGCGCCAGCAGCCAAGTGGTGAGGGGGAGTTCTGGAAACACCATATATTTT. This is translated as CASSQVVRGSSGNTIYF.